The 14 T cell receptor beta chains below come from one sample, sequenced in a study of T cells in tuberculosis. Data came from immunoSEQ multiplex PCR; TCRdb stores just in-frame clones and leaves some out. The sample yields about 36,000 clones, over 90% seen once. What was sequenced was PBMCs. The receptors were sampled from a donor between 10 and 29 years old with latent tuberculosis or without tuberculosis infection.

CDR3 bases: TGTGCCTGGAGTGTATCAGGGTACGAGCAGTACTTC. Protein product: CAWSVSGYEQYF. The chain joins TRBV30 to TRBJ2-7; possible D gene TRBD1, 5 bases. There are 12 residues in the CDR3. Germline V gives CDR1 GTSNPN, CDR2 SVGIG (reference sequence). Trimming left V 0 bases short and J 4 bases short, with 7 bases between.

This chain connects TRBV7-3 to TRBJ2-1, with 7 nucleotides matching TRBD1. Trimming took 4 bases from V and 6 from J; bases not matched to a gene: 3. CDR3 length: 13 amino acids. Germline loops: CDR1 SGHTA, CDR2 FQGTGA. CDR3 in DNA: TGTGCCAGCAGCTCGACAGGGCCCAATGAGCAGTTCTTC. It yields the protein CASSSTGPNEQFF.

V gene TRBV6-5 combines with J gene TRBJ1-5; D perhaps matches TRBD1 (5 bases). The CDR3 extends over 13 amino acids. V lost 5 bases to trimming and J lost 7 bases, with 12 bases between them. Germline V gives CDR1 MNHEY, CDR2 SVGAGI. The CDR3 protein is CASSPSGGQPQHF. The CDR3 nucleotides are TGTGCCAGCAGTCCGTCGGGGGGACAGCCCCAGCATTTT.

This clone has only a few counts. The chain has TRBV6-1 and TRBJ1-5; D is unresolved. The V gene lost 3 bases and the J gene lost 7 bases, with 7 bases spanning the gap. Germline V gene data show CDR1 as MNHNS and CDR2 as SASEGT. There are 12 residues in the CDR3. The CDR3 DNA is TGTGCCAGCAGTGAGTCGGGGCAGCCCCAGCATTTT. Its translation is CASSESGQPQHF.

This clone was picked up one time. The chain couples TRBV4-3 to TRBJ1-5; TRBD1 might be the D (6 bases). V lost 2 bases and J 2 bases, leaving 16 bases between the germline ends. CDR1 and CDR2 (germline): LGHNA, YSLEER. The CDR3 length is 17 residues. Here the CDR3 reads CASSQRVGAMGNQPQHF. The CDR3, as DNA: TGCGCCAGCAGCCAAAGGGTGGGGGCGATGGGCAATCAGCCCCAGCATTTT.

This rearrangement joins TRBV15 to TRBJ1-1, with 8 bases identical to TRBD1. The CDR3 contains 15 residues. Germline V gene sequence: CDR1 LNHNV, CDR2 YYDKDF (reference sequence). V lost 4 bases to trimming and J lost 1 base; unmatched junction nucleotides: 5. The CDR3 loop is CATSTIQGANTEAFF. CDR3 sequence (DNA): TGTGCCACCAGCACCATTCAGGGGGCGAACACTGAAGCTTTCTTT.

The chain joins TRBV30 to TRBJ2-2; 8 bases are a match to TRBD1. The CDR3 spans 16 residues. The V segment lost 0 bases and the J segment 3 bases; nucleotides outside the gene matches: 6. CDR1 is GTSNPN, CDR2 SVGIG, per germline (reference sequence). The CDR3 DNA follows: TGTGCCTGGAGTGTACCCAAACAGGGGGACACCGGGGAGCTGTTTTTT. Protein: CAWSVPKQGDTGELFF.

This chain links TRBV6-5 with TRBJ2-1, with 8 bases matching TRBD1. Losses at the gene ends were 7 bases for V and 7 bases for J; bases not matched to a gene: 6. Germline V CDR1 and CDR2: MNHEY, SVGAGI. The CDR3 is 13 amino acids. CDR3: CASTTRTGNEQFF. Written as DNA, the CDR3 is TGTGCCAGCACCACTAGGACAGGGAATGAGCAGTTCTTC.

This chain links TRBV4-1 with TRBJ2-7; TRBD2 matches 9 bases. This CDR3 contains 16 residues. V shed 4 bases and J 1 base; nucleotides not matched to a gene: 8. Germline V gene lookup returns CDR1 MGHRA and CDR2 YSYEKL. The CDR3 nucleotides are TGCGCCAGCAGCCCTTTTGGGGCGGGGGGGTCCTACGAGCAGTACTTC. Its protein product is CASSPFGAGGSYEQYF.

V and J are TRBV4-2 and TRBJ2-3; tentatively, D is TRBD2 (5 bases). V was cut by 4 bases and J by 5 bases, with 7 bases left in between. CDR1 and CDR2 (germline): LGHNA, YNFKEQ. This CDR3 has 12 residues. The CDR3 coding sequence is TGTGCCAGCAGCCCCGGAGGAGATACGCAGTATTTT. The encoded protein is CASSPGGDTQYF.

The chain recombines TRBV6-1 with TRBJ1-5; 7 bases match TRBD1. V shed 3 bases, J shed 7 bases, and the junction held 6 bases outside the gene matches. The CDR3 consists of 14 residues. CDR1 MNHNS and CDR2 SASEGT come from the germline V gene. CDR3 DNA sequence: TGTGCCAGCAGTGATCAGGGGGGACTCCAGCCCCAGCATTTT. Its protein product is CASSDQGGLQPQHF.

V gene TRBV5-1 combines with J gene TRBJ2-1, with 8 bases lining up with TRBD2. CDR1 and CDR2 from the germline V gene are SGHRS and YFSETQ. V gave up 0 bases and J gave up 3 bases; unmatched junction bases: 5. The CDR3 is 16 residues long. The DNA of the CDR3 is TGCGCCAGCAGCTTGGCCGGGGGGGCGAACTACAATGAGCAGTTCTTC. Amino acid sequence: CASSLAGGANYNEQFF. Full variable domain (rest looked up from reference TRBV5-1 and TRBJ2-1): KAGVTQTPRYLIKTRGQQVTLSCSPISGHRSVSWYQQTPGQGLQFLFEYFSETQRNKGNFPGRFSGRQFSNSRSEMNVSTLELGDSALYLCASSLAGGANYNEQFFGPGTRLTVL.

The chain joins TRBV27 to TRBJ1-2; D might be TRBD1 (6 bases). Trimming shortened V by 0 bases and J by 7 bases, and 9 bases separated the two germline ends. Per the germline V gene, CDR1 is MNHEY and CDR2 is SMNVEV (reference sequence). This CDR3 is built from 13 residues. CDR3 region: CASSLSAGAGYTF. CDR3 DNA: TGTGCCAGCAGTTTATCCGCAGGGGCTGGCTACACCTTC.

The chain joins TRBV5-1 to TRBJ2-5, with 11 bases aligning to TRBD1. This CDR3 is 16 amino acids long. Germline V gives CDR1 SGHRS, CDR2 YFSETQ. Trimming took 2 bases from V and 2 from J; bases not matched to a gene: 5. The CDR3 region has the DNA TGCGCCAGCAGCTTCAACGGACAGGGGGCTCAAGAGACCCAGTACTTC. Amino acid sequence: CASSFNGQGAQETQYF.